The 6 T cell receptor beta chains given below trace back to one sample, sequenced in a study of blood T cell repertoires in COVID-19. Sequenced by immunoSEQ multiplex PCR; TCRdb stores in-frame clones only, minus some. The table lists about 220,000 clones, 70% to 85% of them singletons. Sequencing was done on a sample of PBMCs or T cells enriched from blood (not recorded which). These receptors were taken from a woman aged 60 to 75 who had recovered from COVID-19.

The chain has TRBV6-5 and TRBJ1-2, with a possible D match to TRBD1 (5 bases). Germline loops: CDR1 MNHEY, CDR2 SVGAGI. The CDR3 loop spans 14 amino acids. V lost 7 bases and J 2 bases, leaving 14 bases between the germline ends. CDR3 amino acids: CASTHGQGNYGYTF. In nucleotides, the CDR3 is TGTGCCAGCACCCACGGGCAGGGAAACTATGGCTACACCTTC.

CDR3 in DNA: TGTGCCAGTACTGACAGGAACGGTTGGGGCACTGAAGCTTTCTTT. This encodes CASTDRNGWGTEAFF. The chain carries TRBV19 and TRBJ1-1; a weak D match, TRBD1 (6 bases). This CDR3 spans 15 amino acids. Trimming cost V 7 bases and J 4 bases, with 19 bases left between them. Germline V gives CDR1 LNHDA, CDR2 SQIVND (reference sequence).

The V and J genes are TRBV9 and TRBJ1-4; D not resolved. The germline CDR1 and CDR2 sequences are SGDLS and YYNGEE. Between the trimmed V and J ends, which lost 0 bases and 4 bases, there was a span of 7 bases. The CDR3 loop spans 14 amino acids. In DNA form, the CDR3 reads TGTGCCAGCAGCGTAGACAGCAGTAATGAAAAACTGTTTTTT. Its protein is CASSVDSSNEKLFF.

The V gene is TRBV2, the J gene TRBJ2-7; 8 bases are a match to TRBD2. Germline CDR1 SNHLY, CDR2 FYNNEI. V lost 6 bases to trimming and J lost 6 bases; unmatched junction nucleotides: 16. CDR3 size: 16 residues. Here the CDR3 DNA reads TGTGCCAGCAGGAATAGCGACGCGGGAGGAAGGGGCGAGCAGTACTTC. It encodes CASRNSDAGGRGEQYF. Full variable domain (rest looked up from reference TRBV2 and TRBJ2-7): EPEVTQTPSHQVTQMGQEVILRCVPISNHLYFYWYRQILGQKVEFLVSFYNNEISEKSEIFDDQFSVERPDGSNFTLKIRSTKLEDSAMYFCASRNSDAGGRGEQYFGPGTRLTVT.

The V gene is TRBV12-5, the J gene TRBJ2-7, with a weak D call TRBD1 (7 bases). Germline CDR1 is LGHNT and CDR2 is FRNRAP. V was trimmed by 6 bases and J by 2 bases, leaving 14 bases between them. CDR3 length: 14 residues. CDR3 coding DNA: TGTGCTAGTGGAACAGGGGACTCTGCCTACGAGCAGTACTTC. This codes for CASGTGDSAYEQYF.

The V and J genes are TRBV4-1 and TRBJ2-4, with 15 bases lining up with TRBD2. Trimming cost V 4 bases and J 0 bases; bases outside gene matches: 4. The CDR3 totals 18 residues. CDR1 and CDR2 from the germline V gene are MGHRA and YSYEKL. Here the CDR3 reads CASSRGLAGGVAKNIQYF. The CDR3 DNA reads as TGCGCCAGCAGCCGGGGACTAGCGGGAGGAGTAGCCAAAAACATTCAGTACTTC.